A selection of T cell receptor beta chains follows, all from one sample in a study of T cell responses to AZD1222 COVID-19 vaccine. Clones were sequenced by immunoSEQ multiplex PCR, and TCRdb holds only the in-frame ones, with some missing. The top ten clones hold around 0.5% of a sample with roughly 270,000 clones, almost 95% of them seen once. The sequences come from peripheral blood, collected 28 days after the second AZD1222 dose. Source of these receptors: an adult who received the AZD1222 COVID-19 vaccine. The CDR3 runs from the conserved cysteine through the conserved F or W. The D gene is left open where the match is weak. Only some rows state a clone size, as once, few, many or a class for expanded clones.

clone size: -
J gene: TRBJ1-2
D gene: -
V gene: TRBV5-6
CDR3 protein: CASSLDRKNYGYTF
CDR3 DNA: TGTGCCAGCAGCTTGGACAGGAAGAACTATGGCTACACCTTC

clone size: -
J gene: TRBJ1-4
D gene: -
V gene: TRBV7-3
CDR3 protein: CASSLKGGEKLFF
CDR3 DNA: TGTGCCAGCAGCTTAAAAGGAGGCGAAAAACTGTTTTTT

clone size: -
J gene: TRBJ2-1
D gene: -
V gene: TRBV7-9
CDR3 protein: CALGPGGGVSYNEQFF
CDR3 DNA: TGTGCCTTAGGACCAGGGGGGGGAGTATCCTACAATGAGCAGTTCTTC

clone size: few
J gene: TRBJ2-7
D gene: -
V gene: TRBV7-2
CDR3 protein: CASTSPGYEQYF
CDR3 DNA: TGTGCCAGCACTTCACCGGGGTACGAGCAGTACTTC

clone size: -
J gene: TRBJ1-1
D gene: TRBD1
V gene: TRBV5-1
CDR3 protein: CASSSDRATTEAFF
CDR3 DNA: TGCGCCAGCAGCTCCGACAGGGCTACCACTGAAGCTTTCTTT

clone size: -
J gene: TRBJ1-2
D gene: -
V gene: TRBV19
CDR3 protein: CASSPRVNYGYTF
CDR3 DNA: TGTGCCAGTAGCCCCAGGGTAAACTATGGCTACACCTTC

clone size: few
J gene: TRBJ2-1
D gene: -
V gene: TRBV7-9
CDR3 protein: CASTIISWGSYNEQFF
CDR3 DNA: TGTGCCAGCACCATAATCTCTTGGGGTTCGTACAATGAGCAGTTCTTC

clone size: -
J gene: TRBJ1-2
D gene: TRBD1
V gene: TRBV30
CDR3 protein: CAWVTGNYGYTF
CDR3 DNA: TGTGCCTGGGTGACAGGGAACTATGGCTACACCTTC

clone size: -
J gene: TRBJ2-5
D gene: TRBD2
V gene: TRBV24-1
CDR3 protein: CATSTGGQETQYF
CDR3 DNA: TGTGCCACCTCTACCGGGGGGCAAGAGACCCAGTACTTC

clone size: -
J gene: TRBJ1-1
D gene: -
V gene: TRBV4-1
CDR3 protein: CASSQEQDVSEAFF
CDR3 DNA: TGCGCCAGCAGCCAAGAGCAGGATGTTTCTGAAGCTTTCTTT

clone size: -
J gene: TRBJ2-2
D gene: -
V gene: TRBV5-1
CDR3 protein: CASSFLDRNTGELFF
CDR3 DNA: TGCGCCAGCAGCTTCCTGGACAGGAACACCGGGGAGCTGTTTTTT

clone size: -
J gene: TRBJ1-2
D gene: TRBD1
V gene: TRBV13
CDR3 protein: CASSLGPPGQGAFGAGYTF
CDR3 DNA: TGTGCCAGCAGCTTAGGTCCTCCGGGACAGGGGGCCTTCGGGGCTGGCTACACCTTC

clone size: -
J gene: TRBJ1-1
D gene: TRBD1
V gene: TRBV27
CDR3 protein: CASSTGQGNTEAFF
CDR3 DNA: TGTGCCAGCAGTACAGGACAGGGGAACACTGAAGCTTTCTTT

clone size: -
J gene: TRBJ2-5
D gene: TRBD2
V gene: TRBV29-1
CDR3 protein: CSVEGLAGEETQYF
CDR3 DNA: TGCAGCGTTGAAGGACTAGCGGGGGAAGAGACCCAGTACTTC

clone size: -
J gene: TRBJ2-5
D gene: -
V gene: TRBV7-6
CDR3 protein: CASSLNRQMQETQYF
CDR3 DNA: TGTGCCAGCAGCTTAAACCGACAGATGCAAGAGACCCAGTACTTC

clone size: -
J gene: TRBJ1-2
D gene: TRBD1
V gene: TRBV28
CDR3 protein: CASSLVGTVANYGYTF
CDR3 DNA: TGTGCCAGCAGTTTAGTGGGGACAGTAGCTAACTATGGCTACACCTTC

clone size: -
J gene: TRBJ1-3
D gene: -
V gene: TRBV18
CDR3 protein: CASFQDSGNTIYF
CDR3 DNA: TGTGCCAGCTTTCAAGACTCTGGAAACACCATATATTTT

clone size: -
J gene: TRBJ2-2
D gene: -
V gene: TRBV7-3
CDR3 protein: CASSLDRNTGELFF
CDR3 DNA: TGTGCCAGCAGCTTAGACAGAAACACCGGGGAGCTGTTTTTT

clone size: -
J gene: TRBJ2-4
D gene: TRBD2
V gene: TRBV3-1/TRBV3-2
CDR3 protein: CASSPLAGASKNIQYF
CDR3 DNA: TGTGCCAGCAGCCCCCTAGCGGGTGCCAGCAAAAACATTCAGTACTTC

clone size: once
J gene: TRBJ2-3
D gene: -
V gene: TRBV29-1
CDR3 protein: CSKTESTDTQYF
CDR3 DNA: TGCAGCAAGACAGAGAGCACAGATACGCAGTATTTT

clone size: -
J gene: TRBJ1-5
D gene: TRBD1
V gene: TRBV28
CDR3 protein: CASSSDRVSNQPQHF
CDR3 DNA: TGTGCCAGCAGCTCAGACAGGGTCAGCAATCAGCCCCAGCATTTT

clone size: once
J gene: TRBJ1-1
D gene: TRBD1
V gene: TRBV29-1
CDR3 protein: CSGRQGWNTEAFF
CDR3 DNA: TGCAGCGGGAGACAGGGGTGGAACACTGAAGCTTTCTTT

clone size: -
J gene: TRBJ1-1
D gene: -
V gene: TRBV14
CDR3 protein: CASSPKRERAFF
CDR3 DNA: TGTGCCAGCAGCCCCAAGCGGGAGCGAGCTTTCTTT

clone size: -
J gene: TRBJ2-7
D gene: -
V gene: TRBV6-1
CDR3 protein: CASSEAPGNEQYF
CDR3 DNA: TGTGCCAGCAGTGAAGCGCCGGGGAACGAGCAGTACTTC

clone size: -
J gene: TRBJ1-1
D gene: -
V gene: TRBV14
CDR3 protein: CASSLYLGTEAFF
CDR3 DNA: TGTGCCAGCAGCTTGTATCTAGGCACTGAAGCTTTCTTT

clone size: once
J gene: TRBJ1-5
D gene: -
V gene: TRBV30
CDR3 protein: CAWSPNLDQPQHF
CDR3 DNA: TGTGCCTGGAGTCCTAACCTGGATCAGCCCCAGCATTTT

clone size: -
J gene: TRBJ2-7
D gene: -
V gene: TRBV2
CDR3 protein: CASSEEVGVEQYF
CDR3 DNA: TGTGCCAGCAGTGAAGAGGTTGGGGTCGAGCAGTACTTC

clone size: -
J gene: TRBJ1-5
D gene: TRBD1
V gene: TRBV6-5
CDR3 protein: CASRPRTGRNQPQHF
CDR3 DNA: TGTGCCAGCAGGCCTCGGACAGGACGCAATCAGCCCCAGCATTTT

clone size: -
J gene: TRBJ1-2
D gene: -
V gene: TRBV5-4
CDR3 protein: CASSLVGLTKDYGYTF
CDR3 DNA: TGTGCCAGCAGCTTGGTGGGACTGACGAAGGACTATGGCTACACCTTC

clone size: -
J gene: TRBJ2-2
D gene: -
V gene: TRBV2
CDR3 protein: CASSGEEGTGELFF
CDR3 DNA: TGTGCCAGCAGTGGGGAGGAGGGCACCGGGGAGCTGTTTTTT

clone size: -
J gene: TRBJ2-6
D gene: -
V gene: TRBV7-6
CDR3 protein: CASSPGLMSSGANVLTF
CDR3 DNA: TGTGCCAGCAGCCCGGGACTGATGAGCTCTGGGGCCAACGTCCTGACTTTC

clone size: -
J gene: TRBJ1-6
D gene: -
V gene: TRBV28
CDR3 protein: CASSPNLRSALHF
CDR3 DNA: TGTGCCAGCAGTCCGAATCTCCGTTCGGCCCTCCACTTT

clone size: -
J gene: TRBJ1-2
D gene: -
V gene: TRBV7-9
CDR3 protein: CASTQAERDYGYTF
CDR3 DNA: TGTGCCAGCACCCAAGCGGAGCGGGACTATGGCTACACCTTC

clone size: -
J gene: TRBJ1-5
D gene: -
V gene: TRBV28
CDR3 protein: CASTWGSNQPQHF
CDR3 DNA: TGTGCCAGCACATGGGGGAGCAATCAGCCCCAGCATTTT

clone size: -
J gene: TRBJ2-1
D gene: TRBD2
V gene: TRBV7-2
CDR3 protein: CASSRLGSSGVYNEQFF
CDR3 DNA: TGTGCCAGCAGTCGTCTGGGGTCTAGCGGGGTGTACAATGAGCAGTTCTTC

clone size: -
J gene: TRBJ1-1
D gene: -
V gene: TRBV28
CDR3 protein: CASIAPPQGAFF
CDR3 DNA: TGTGCCAGCATTGCCCCCCCCCAGGGAGCTTTCTTT

clone size: -
J gene: TRBJ1-1
D gene: TRBD1
V gene: TRBV2
CDR3 protein: CATQRDRVVTEAFF
CDR3 DNA: TGTGCCACTCAAAGGGACAGGGTCGTCACTGAAGCTTTCTTT

clone size: -
J gene: TRBJ1-4
D gene: -
V gene: TRBV28
CDR3 protein: CASSLLGQGHEKLFF
CDR3 DNA: TGTGCCAGCAGTTTACTGGGGCAGGGTCATGAAAAACTGTTTTTT

clone size: once
J gene: TRBJ1-6
D gene: -
V gene: TRBV12-3/TRBV12-4
CDR3 protein: CASSYLGSPLHF
CDR3 DNA: TGTGCCAGCAGTTATCTAGGTTCACCCCTCCACTTT

clone size: -
J gene: TRBJ2-7
D gene: -
V gene: TRBV2
CDR3 protein: CASSLIYPSEQYF
CDR3 DNA: TGTGCCAGCAGTCTGATTTACCCCTCCGAGCAGTACTTC

clone size: -
J gene: TRBJ2-5
D gene: -
V gene: TRBV27
CDR3 protein: CASSLTGTLETQYF
CDR3 DNA: TGTGCCAGCAGCTTGACAGGTACCCTGGAGACCCAGTACTTC

clone size: -
J gene: TRBJ1-2
D gene: TRBD1
V gene: TRBV15
CDR3 protein: CATSRDYGGQAQGYTF
CDR3 DNA: TGTGCCACCAGCAGAGATTATGGGGGACAGGCTCAAGGCTACACCTTC

clone size: -
J gene: TRBJ2-3
D gene: -
V gene: TRBV5-1
CDR3 protein: CASKDPGADTQYF
CDR3 DNA: TGCGCCAGCAAAGACCCGGGGGCAGATACGCAGTATTTT

clone size: once
J gene: TRBJ1-2
D gene: TRBD1
V gene: TRBV7-9
CDR3 protein: CASSSGTGDYGYTF
CDR3 DNA: TGTGCCAGCAGTTCCGGGACAGGCGACTATGGCTACACCTTC

clone size: few
J gene: TRBJ2-7
D gene: -
V gene: TRBV9
CDR3 protein: CASSVGASYEQYF
CDR3 DNA: TGTGCCAGCAGCGTCGGGGCCTCCTACGAGCAGTACTTC

clone size: -
J gene: TRBJ2-2
D gene: -
V gene: TRBV6-5
CDR3 protein: CASSRVHTGELFF
CDR3 DNA: TGTGCCAGCAGCCGGGTCCACACCGGGGAGCTGTTTTTT

clone size: -
J gene: TRBJ2-7
D gene: TRBD2
V gene: TRBV28
CDR3 protein: CASISPRGREGSYEQYF
CDR3 DNA: TGTGCCAGCATCTCACCCCGGGGGAGGGAGGGCTCCTACGAGCAGTACTTC

clone size: -
J gene: TRBJ2-5
D gene: -
V gene: TRBV7-9
CDR3 protein: CASSSVGRYQETQYF
CDR3 DNA: TGTGCCAGCAGCTCGGTAGGACGGTACCAAGAGACCCAGTACTTC

clone size: -
J gene: TRBJ1-4
D gene: -
V gene: TRBV3-1/TRBV3-2
CDR3 protein: CASSQFQTGIGEKLFF
CDR3 DNA: TGTGCCAGCAGCCAATTTCAGACCGGCATTGGTGAAAAACTGTTTTTT

clone size: -
J gene: TRBJ2-1
D gene: -
V gene: TRBV7-8
CDR3 protein: CASSLADEQFF
CDR3 DNA: TGTGCCAGCAGCTTAGCAGATGAGCAGTTCTTC

clone size: -
J gene: TRBJ2-7
D gene: TRBD1
V gene: TRBV4-3
CDR3 protein: CASSQEETGGTYEQYF
CDR3 DNA: TGCGCCAGCAGCCAAGAAGAAACAGGGGGGACCTACGAGCAGTACTTC

clone size: -
J gene: TRBJ1-3
D gene: TRBD1
V gene: TRBV5-5
CDR3 protein: CASSLQGAFGNTIYF
CDR3 DNA: TGTGCCAGCAGCCTACAGGGGGCATTTGGAAACACCATATATTTT

clone size: once
J gene: TRBJ1-6
D gene: TRBD1
V gene: TRBV7-8
CDR3 protein: CASSLDRGFSSPLHF
CDR3 DNA: TGTGCCAGCAGCTTGGACAGGGGGTTTTCTTCACCCCTCCACTTT

clone size: -
J gene: TRBJ1-1
D gene: -
V gene: TRBV18
CDR3 protein: CASSLGAANTEAFF
CDR3 DNA: TGTGCCAGCTCACTGGGGGCAGCGAACACTGAAGCTTTCTTT

clone size: -
J gene: TRBJ1-6
D gene: -
V gene: TRBV21-1
CDR3 protein: CASSKGWDRRSGVVF
CDR3 DNA: TGTGCCAGCAGCAAAGGGTGGGACAGGAGGTCAGGGGTCGTTTTT